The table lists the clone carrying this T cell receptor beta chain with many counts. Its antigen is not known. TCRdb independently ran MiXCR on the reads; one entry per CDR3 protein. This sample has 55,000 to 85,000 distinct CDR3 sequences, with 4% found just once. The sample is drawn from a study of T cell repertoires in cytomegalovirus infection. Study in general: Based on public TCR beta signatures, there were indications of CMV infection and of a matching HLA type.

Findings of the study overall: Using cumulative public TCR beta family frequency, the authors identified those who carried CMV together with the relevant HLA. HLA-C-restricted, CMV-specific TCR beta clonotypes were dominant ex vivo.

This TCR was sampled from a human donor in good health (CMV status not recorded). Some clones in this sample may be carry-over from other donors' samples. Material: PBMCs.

DNA for the CDR3: TGTGCCAGCAGCTTAGCTCTAGCGGGGGCACAGTTCTTC. Protein sequence: CASSLALAGAQFF. The chain employs TRBV7-2 and TRBJ2-1, with 10 bases matching TRBD2. There are 13 residues in the CDR3. Looked up from germline, CDR1 is SGHTA and CDR2 is FQGNSA. V lost 0 bases, J lost 13 bases, and 3 bases stayed unmatched.